Listed here are 12 T cell receptor beta chains from one sample, sequenced in a study of blood T cell repertoires in COVID-19. The table came from immunoSEQ multiplex PCR; TCRdb's copy has only in-frame clones and leaves some out. Among a few hundred thousand clones, nearly 90% were seen once, and the ten largest hold 11%. The sequencing sample was made of peripheral blood. These receptors came from a woman in her 30s with COVID-19, enrolled during active disease.

The chain uses TRBV29-1 and TRBJ1-2; no firm D call. With 0 bases removed from V and 2 bases from J, the gap between germline ends came to 16 bases. Looked up from germline, CDR1 is SQVTM and CDR2 is ANQGSEA. The CDR3 covers 16 residues. For the CDR3, the DNA is TGCAGCGTTGAAGACTCTTTTCCTGGAGGAAACTATGGCTACACCTTC. Amino acids: CSVEDSFPGGNYGYTF.

This chain connects TRBV14 to TRBJ1-1; no clear D gene. This CDR3 has 12 residues. Trimming removed 7 bases at V and 2 bases at J, with 8 bases between. CDR1 is SGHDN, CDR2 FVKESK, per germline. CDR3 nucleotide sequence: TGTGCCAGCACCAGACAAAACACTGAAGCTTTCTTT. Translation gives CASTRQNTEAFF.

The CDR3 loop is CASSLPPDEQYF. The CDR3, as DNA: TGTGCCAGCAGTCTACCCCCGGACGAGCAGTACTTC. The chain uses TRBV6-5 and TRBJ2-7, with D unresolved. The CDR3 covers 12 residues. Germline assignment: CDR1 MNHEY and CDR2 SVGAGI. The germline V and J ends were trimmed by 5 bases and 5 bases, with 10 bases remaining between them.

The gene calls are TRBV11-2 and TRBJ1-1; D is ambiguous. The CDR3 has 12 amino acids. Trimming took off 5 bases at V and 6 bases at J, with 10 bases between the two ends. CDR1 SGHAT and CDR2 FQNNGV come from the germline V gene. The CDR3 spells CASSLDTAEAFF. The DNA for the CDR3 is TGTGCCAGCAGCCTCGACACTGCTGAAGCTTTCTTT.

The rearrangement uses TRBV12-5 and TRBJ1-1, with TRBD1 matching 7 bases. The CDR3 totals 15 residues. Germline values: CDR1 LGHNT, CDR2 FRNRAP. Unmatched junction bases numbered 6, after V lost 1 base and J lost 4 bases. The CDR3 spells CASGLGRQGGTEAFF. CDR3 DNA sequence: TGTGCTAGTGGTTTGGGCCGGCAGGGGGGCACTGAAGCTTTCTTT.

This chain uses TRBV27 with TRBJ2-6; no clear D. The CDR3 has 15 residues. CDR1 is MNHEY, CDR2 SMNVEV, per germline (reference sequence). V shed 3 bases and J shed 1 base, with 7 bases lying between them. CDR3 in DNA: TGTGCCAGCAGTTTGTTTTATTCTGGGGCCAACGTCCTGACTTTC. Translating gives CASSLFYSGANVLTF.

The rearrangement links TRBV24-1 to TRBJ1-2, with 9 bases matching TRBD1. The CDR3 contains 13 residues. The germline gives CDR1 KGHDR, CDR2 SFDVKD. V lost 5 bases to trimming and J lost 4 bases; unmatched junction nucleotides: 1. CDR3 amino acids: CATSAGQGYGYTF. The CDR3 DNA reads as TGTGCCACCAGTGCGGGACAGGGCTATGGCTACACCTTC.

This clone has just one count. The V gene is TRBV11-1, the J gene TRBJ2-7; 10 bases map to TRBD2. CDR1 is SGHAT, CDR2 FQDESV, per germline (reference sequence). V lost 6 bases to trimming and J lost 6 bases; unmatched junction nucleotides: 14. The CDR3 runs 16 residues. The CDR3 DNA sequence: TGTGCCAGCAGGCGTAGAGGGGCCCTAGCGGGGGTCGAGCAGTACTTC. It translates to CASRRRGALAGVEQYF. The full variable domain, completed using reference TRBV11-1 and TRBJ2-7, is EAEVAQSPRYKITEKSQAVAFWCDPISGHATLYWYRQILGQGPELLVQFQDESVVDDSQLPKDRFSAERLKGVDSTLKIQPAELGDSAMYLCASRRRGALAGVEQYFGPGTRLTVT.

V usage is TRBV28 and J usage is TRBJ2-7; TRBD1 might be the D (7 bases). Germline V CDR1 and CDR2: MDHEN, SYDVKM. V dropped 5 bases and J dropped 0 bases, with 14 bases sitting between them. The CDR3 loop spans 15 amino acids. The CDR3 DNA follows: TGTGCCAGCAGTATGTCAGGGGGAGGCTCCTACGAGCAGTACTTC. Translated, it gives CASSMSGGGSYEQYF.

The V gene is TRBV4-1, the J gene TRBJ2-7; 7 nucleotides align to TRBD1. Germline V gives CDR1 MGHRA, CDR2 YSYEKL. The CDR3 length is 14 residues. V shed 4 bases and J 2 bases; nucleotides not matched to a gene: 5. The CDR3 DNA sequence: TGCGCCAGCAGCCCCGCAGGGGGTACCTACGAGCAGTACTTC. It translates to CASSPAGGTYEQYF.

The V gene is TRBV6-5, the J gene TRBJ1-1; no reliable D call. V lost 8 bases, J lost 1 base, and 17 bases lay in between. The CDR3 is made up of 15 amino acids. CDR1 and CDR2 from the germline V gene are MNHEY and SVGAGI. The CDR3 loop is CASAEIRAGNTEAFF. The CDR3 DNA reads as TGTGCCAGCGCCGAAATCCGGGCGGGGAACACTGAAGCTTTCTTT.

This clone appeared a few times. CDR3 loop: CASSQDQGTNEGYTF. DNA for the CDR3: TGTGCCAGCAGCCAAGATCAGGGGACAAACGAAGGCTACACCTTC. The chain combines TRBV4-2 with TRBJ1-2, with a possible D match to TRBD1 (6 bases). Germline V lookup: CDR1 LGHNA, CDR2 YNFKEQ. The CDR3 sequence is 15 residues long. The germline V and J ends were trimmed by 0 bases and 8 bases, with 16 bases remaining between them.